A single sample is the source of the 27 T cell receptor beta chains below, sequenced in a study of T cells in Graves' hyperthyroidism and ophthalmopathy. There were TCR beta CDR3 regions amplified from RNA transcripts. The primer set for the first-round RT-PCR of the TCR CDR3 was HTBI. TCRdb used MiXCR to reprocess the multiplex PCR reads, holding one entry per CDR3 protein. The sample consists of around 690,000 distinct CDR3 sequences, approximately 15% of them appearing once. The sample comprised blood. The receptors come from a man over 45 with Graves' hyperthyroidism.

The J gene is TRBJ2-5, the V gene TRBV10-3; 7 bases line up with TRBD2. This CDR3 has 11 amino acids. V lost 8 bases to trimming and J lost 4 bases; unmatched junction nucleotides: 1. The germline CDR1 and CDR2 sequences are ENHRY and SYGVKD. CDR3 DNA sequence: TGTGCCATCGGGGGGGGAGAGACCCAGTACTTC. It is translated as CAIGGGETQYF.

There are a few counts of this clonotype. The CDR3 end shows no conserved phenylalanine or tryptophan, and so a read error is likely. This chain connects TRBV9 to TRBJ2-3; no definite D call. CDR1 and CDR2 from the germline V gene are SGDLS and YYNGEE. The CDR3 sequence is 15 residues long. With 3 bases removed from V and 0 bases from J, the gap between germline ends came to 11 bases. The CDR3 here is CASSDGPTSTDTQYL. The CDR3 DNA reads as TGTGCCAGCAGCGACGGCCCCACTAGCACAGATACGCAGTATCTT.

This chain connects TRBV10-1 to TRBJ2-7; 7 nucleotides align to TRBD1. The CDR3 contains 16 residues. V lost 2 bases and J lost 5; bases outside the gene matches: 12. CDR1 WNHNN and CDR2 SYGVQD come from the germline V gene (reference sequence). The CDR3 DNA sequence: TGCGCCAGCAGTGAGAGAACCATCACAGGGGTTAACGAGCAGTACTTC. Translated: CASSERTITGVNEQYF.

Written as DNA, the CDR3 is TGTGCCAGTAGTGTAGCAAGTTCCTACGAGCAGTACTTC. As protein: CASSVASSYEQYF. The chain links TRBV19 to TRBJ2-7; D is undetermined. The CDR3 length is 13 residues. Germline V gives CDR1 LNHDA, CDR2 SQIVND (reference sequence). Trimming left V 5 bases short and J 1 base short, with 9 bases between.

The sample holds a few counts of this clonotype. The chain couples TRBV20-1 to TRBJ2-7; D is uncertain. The V end lost 6 bases, the J end lost 2 bases, and 14 bases lay between the germline ends. The CDR3 runs 13 residues. CDR1 and CDR2 (germline): DFQATT, SNEGSKA (reference sequence). The CDR3 region is CSAKEGQPYEQYF. The CDR3 nucleotides are TGCAGTGCCAAGGAAGGGCAACCCTACGAGCAGTACTTC.

The chain combines TRBV9 with TRBJ2-1; D call uncertain. CDR3 length equals 13 residues. V dropped 1 base and J dropped 9 bases, with 11 bases sitting between them. Germline lookup yields CDR1 SGDLS and CDR2 YYNGEE. Here the CDR3 reads CASSVSGTGEQFF. The CDR3 bases are TGTGCCAGCAGCGTATCAGGAACGGGTGAGCAGTTCTTC.

Many counts were recorded for this clonotype. V is TRBV11-3 and J is TRBJ2-5, with a possible D match to TRBD1 (6 bases). CDR1 is SGHNT and CDR2 is YENEEA in the germline V gene. The CDR3 length is 15 residues. V was cut by 3 bases and J by 1 base, with 12 bases left in between. CDR3 sequence reads: CASSLGALRQETQYF. In DNA form, the CDR3 reads TGTGCCAGCAGCTTGGGGGCACTCCGCCAAGAGACCCAGTACTTC.

In this sample, this clonotype turned up a few times. The V and J genes are TRBV6-1 and TRBJ1-2; D may be TRBD1 (5 bases). The length of the CDR3 is 16 residues. In germline, CDR1 is MNHNS, CDR2 SASEGT. Trimming took 6 bases from V and 3 from J, leaving 20 bases between them. CDR3 in DNA: TGTGCCAGCAGATCGGCTTCGGACATAAAATACTATGGCTACACCTTC. Its protein product is CASRSASDIKYYGYTF.

This clonotype appeared many times. The chain uses TRBV24-1 and TRBJ2-1; TRBD2 matches 13 bases. The CDR3 has 16 residues. Germline V gene sequence: CDR1 KGHDR, CDR2 SFDVKD. Germline trimming cut 5 bases from V and 8 bases from J; bases unmatched to any gene: 8. DNA of the CDR3: TGTGCCACCAGTGCCCAACTAGCGGGAGGGCGACATGAGCAGTTCTTC. Its translation is CATSAQLAGGRHEQFF.

This clonotype was detected only a few times. This sequence joins TRBV28 and TRBJ2-2, with 9 positions matching TRBD2. The CDR3 runs to 15 residues. Germline V gives CDR1 MDHEN, CDR2 SYDVKM. J was trimmed by 1 base and V by 7 bases; bases with no gene match: 4. Written as DNA, the CDR3 is TGTGCCAGCATTGAAGCGGGGGGGAACACCGGGGAGCTGTTTTTT. Protein: CASIEAGGNTGELFF.

Ten or more counts support this clonotype. This chain links TRBV12-3 or TRBV12-4 with TRBJ2-1; D gene ambiguous. V was cut by 0 bases and J by 7 bases, with 7 bases left in between. The CDR3 has 13 amino acids. CDR3 in amino acids: CASSLAYWNEQFF. CDR3 in DNA: TGTGCCAGCAGTTTAGCCTACTGGAATGAGCAGTTCTTC.

This clonotype was seen ten or more times. This chain connects TRBV18 to TRBJ1-1, with D possibly TRBD1 on 6 matching bases. The CDR3 extends over 14 amino acids. V lost 8 bases to trimming and J lost 1 base, with 14 bases between them. The V gene's germline CDR1 is KGHSH and CDR2 LQKENI. The CDR3 nucleotides are TGTGCCAGCAGTCCACAGGGAGCGAACACTGAAGCTTTCTTT. Amino acid sequence: CASSPQGANTEAFF.

This clonotype was counted many times. This chain connects TRBV3-1 to TRBJ2-1; D call uncertain. The CDR3 spans 12 residues. V gave up 0 bases and J gave up 10 bases, with 7 bases separating them. Germline assignment: CDR1 LGHDT and CDR2 YNNKEL (reference sequence). In nucleotides, the CDR3 is TGTGCCAGCAGCCAAGATCGGAAAGAGCAGTTCTTC. It specifies CASSQDRKEQFF.

This clonotype was recorded many times. V usage is TRBV5-1 and J usage is TRBJ2-7, with D unclear. Germline V gene lookup returns CDR1 SGHRS and CDR2 YFSETQ. The V gene lost 1 base and the J gene lost 2 bases, with 10 bases spanning the gap. CDR3 length: 14 amino acids. CDR3 nucleotide sequence: TGCGCCAGCAGCTTGTATCTGGGGACCTACGAGCAGTACTTC. It yields the protein CASSLYLGTYEQYF.

V is TRBV2 and J is TRBJ1-2; D call uncertain. The length of the CDR3 is 15 residues. Looked up from germline, CDR1 is SNHLY and CDR2 is FYNNEI. The V gene lost 8 bases and the J gene lost 8 bases, with 24 bases spanning the gap. The CDR3 here is CASGQLGRQGFGYTF. CDR3 in DNA: TGTGCCAGCGGTCAATTGGGCAGGCAAGGATTCGGCTACACCTTC.

J is TRBJ2-2 and V is TRBV19; unclear D gene. CDR3 size: 15 residues. Germline values: CDR1 LNHDA, CDR2 SQIVND (reference sequence). V lost 3 bases to trimming and J lost 6 bases, with 14 bases between them. This CDR3 is CASSIPYTGPGELFF. CDR3 DNA: TGTGCCAGTAGTATCCCCTACACCGGACCCGGGGAGCTGTTTTTT.

This clonotype has just a few counts. The chain has TRBV18 and TRBJ1-6; possibly TRBD1 for D (5 bases). The CDR3 extends over 16 amino acids. Germline lookup yields CDR1 KGHSH and CDR2 LQKENI. Deletions cut 1 base from V and 9 bases from J, with 16 bases between. CDR3 in amino acids: CASSPRRDLISSPLHF. Written as DNA, the CDR3 is TGTGCCAGCTCACCACGCCGGGACTTAATAAGTTCACCCCTCCACTTT.

This clonotype was detected ten times or more. The CDR3 reads CASSQLQDAYISTGANVLTF. CDR3 DNA: TGTGCCAGTAGCCAGCTCCAAGACGCTTACATCTCCACTGGGGCCAACGTCCTGACTTTC. The chain uses TRBV19 and TRBJ2-6; D gene ambiguous. The CDR3 is 20 amino acids. V was cut by 6 bases and J by 2 bases, with 26 bases left in between. The germline gives CDR1 LNHDA, CDR2 SQIVND (reference sequence).

The chain uses TRBV6-4 and TRBJ2-7; 11 bases agree with TRBD2. The length of the CDR3 is 15 residues. Germline trimming cut 5 bases from V and 4 bases from J; bases unmatched to any gene: 7. Germline assignment: CDR1 MRHNA and CDR2 SNTAGT. CDR3 sequence: CASSLTSGSQYEQYF. Written as DNA, the CDR3 is TGTGCCAGCAGTCTTACTAGCGGGAGTCAGTACGAGCAGTACTTC.

This clonotype was seen ten or more times. V gene TRBV12-5 combines with J gene TRBJ2-5; D may be TRBD1 (5 bases). This CDR3 comprises 13 residues. Germline V CDR1 and CDR2: LGHNT, FRNRAP. The V end lost 3 bases, the J end lost 3 bases, and 8 bases lay between the germline ends. CDR3 DNA: TGTGCTAGTGGTTTAGGGGTGGAAGAGACCCAGTACTTC. Residues: CASGLGVEETQYF. Looking up the rest from reference TRBV12-5 and TRBJ2-5 gives the full variable domain: DARVTQTPRHKVTEMGQEVTMRCQPILGHNTVFWYRQTMMQGLELLAYFRNRAPLDDSGMPKDRFSAEMPDATLATLKIQPSEPRDSAVYFCASGLGVEETQYFGPGTRLLVL.

This clonotype was counted ten times or more. The V gene is TRBV7-2, the J gene TRBJ2-7, with TRBD1 as a possible D gene (5 bases). The CDR3 covers 12 residues. V was pared by 4 bases and J by 3 bases, with 7 bases between. CDR1 SGHTA and CDR2 FQGNSA come from the germline V gene. DNA of the CDR3: TGTGCCAGCAGCTCTCAGGGCTACGAGCAGTACTTC. Its translation: CASSSQGYEQYF.

About this clonotype: At one end the junction does not follow the germline gene, possibly because of a read error. This chain uses TRBV10-2 with TRBJ1-6, with D perhaps matching TRBD1 (6 bases). In germline, CDR1 is WSHSY, CDR2 SAAADI. The CDR3 is 14 amino acids. The CDR3, as DNA: TGCGCCAGCAGACAAGAGGGGGGCAATTCACCCGTCCACTTT. This translates into CASRQEGGNSPVHF.

About this clonotype itself: A much larger clone lies one base from this, so it may be a read error. The rearrangement uses TRBV10-3 and TRBJ2-1; 8 nucleotides agree with TRBD2. Looked up from germline, CDR1 is ENHRY and CDR2 is SYGVKD. This CDR3 is built from 17 residues. The chain's CDR3 is CASRGASGSGSYNEQSF. The CDR3 nucleotides are TGTGCCAGCAGGGGTGCTAGCGGGTCCGGCTCCTACAATGAGCAGTCCTTC.

This clonotype was counted between two and nine times. J is TRBJ2-7 and V is TRBV6-1, with 9 bases that match TRBD2. The V gene end was trimmed by 5 bases and the J gene end by 4 bases; junction bases not matched to a gene: 9. The CDR3 runs to 15 residues. Germline V gives CDR1 MNHNS, CDR2 SASEGT. CDR3 DNA: TGTGCCAGCAGTCGCCATCTTAGCGGGGGTTACGAGCAGTACTTC. Its translation: CASSRHLSGGYEQYF.

This chain links TRBV14 with TRBJ2-7; D perhaps matches TRBD1 (6 bases). This CDR3 region has 13 residues. Germline values: CDR1 SGHDN, CDR2 FVKESK. The germline V and J ends were trimmed by 6 bases and 5 bases, with 14 bases remaining between them. The CDR3 sequence: CASSWGRGNEQYF. CDR3 sequence (DNA): TGTGCCAGCAGTTGGGGCAGGGGCAACGAGCAGTACTTC. The variable domain in full, completed from reference TRBV14 and TRBJ2-7, reads EAGVTQFPSHSVIEKGQTVTLRCDPISGHDNLYWYRRVMGKEIKFLLHFVKESKQDESGMPNNRFLAERTGGTYSTLKVQPAELEDSGVYFCASSWGRGNEQYFGPGTRLTVT.

This clonotype was observed a handful of times. The chain is built from TRBV24-1 and TRBJ2-1, with 10 bases lining up with TRBD1. V was pared by 1 base and J by 7 bases, with 6 bases of the junction left unmatched. This CDR3 has 16 amino acids. Germline assignment: CDR1 KGHDR and CDR2 SFDVKD. The CDR3 region is CATSDLGTGVGNEQFF. DNA of the CDR3: TGTGCCACCAGTGATTTAGGGACAGGGGTCGGGAATGAGCAGTTCTTC.

This clonotype was recorded many times. V gene TRBV7-2 combines with J gene TRBJ1-2; 8 bases map to TRBD1. CDR1 SGHTA and CDR2 FQGNSA come from the germline V gene. The V segment lost 3 bases and the J segment 4 bases; nucleotides outside the gene matches: 13. CDR3 length: 17 residues. The CDR3 coding sequence is TGTGCCAGCAGCTTCTCAGACTTAAGGACAGGGACCTATGGCTACACCTTC. Translating it yields CASSFSDLRTGTYGYTF.